A single sample gave rise to the 6 T cell receptor beta chains below, sequenced in a study of CD4 T cells in relation to SARS-CoV-2 and coronaviruses. No antigen has been assigned to these receptors. Sequencing was performed with immunoSEQ multiplex PCR; in TCRdb, only in-frame clones are kept and a portion is missing. The table lists approximately 20,000 clones, around 80% of them singletons. CD4+ T cells from unexposed donors were obtained before the COVID-19 pandemic (2011-2018). CD4+ T cells were isolated from the cells after about 11 days of culture. Material: CD4+ T cells from PBMCs, cultured in vitro. The receptors were sampled from a human donor in good health.

The V and J genes are TRBV6-2 or TRBV6-3 and TRBJ2-3, with 16 bases lining up with TRBD2. CDR3 size: 21 residues. V lost 2 bases to trimming and J lost 1 base; unmatched junction nucleotides: 12. CDR1 MNHEY and CDR2 SVGEGT come from the germline V gene. Here the CDR3 reads CASSYPGLAGGPGLGTDTQYF. CDR3 nucleotide sequence: TGTGCCAGCAGTTACCCGGGACTAGCGGGAGGGCCGGGTTTAGGCACAGATACGCAGTATTTT.

The J gene is TRBJ1-4, the V gene TRBV30; possibly TRBD1 for D (6 bases). CDR3 length equals 14 residues. Looked up from germline, CDR1 is GTSNPN and CDR2 is SVGIG (reference sequence). V lost 3 bases and J 5 bases, leaving 13 bases between the germline ends. The chain's CDR3 is CAWSRGGGNEKLFF. The DNA for the CDR3 is TGTGCCTGGAGCCGAGGGGGGGGAAATGAAAAACTGTTTTTT. Full variable domain (outside the CDR3, taken from reference TRBV30 and TRBJ1-4): SQTIHQWPATLVQPVGSPLSLECTVEGTSNPNLYWYRQAAGRGLQLLFYSVGIGQISSEVPQNLSASRPQDRQFILSSKKLLLSDSGFYLCAWSRGGGNEKLFFGSGTQLSVL.

The chain links TRBV6-5 to TRBJ1-6; D may be TRBD1 (5 bases). Germline V gene sequence: CDR1 MNHEY, CDR2 SVGAGI. Trimming pared 10 bases from V and 6 bases from J, leaving 19 bases between. This CDR3 is 15 amino acids long. CDR3 nucleotide sequence: TGTGCCACCAATTCCGGGACCGCAGTTAATTCACCCCTCCACTTT. Amino acid sequence: CATNSGTAVNSPLHF.

The table lists this clone with a few counts. The genes are TRBV4-2 and TRBJ2-1; no definite D call. The V end was cut by 2 bases, the J end by 9 bases, with 11 bases between. The CDR3 consists of 13 residues. Per the germline V gene, CDR1 is LGHNA and CDR2 is YNFKEQ. CDR3 region: CASSQSRAGEQFF. CDR3 nucleotide sequence: TGTGCCAGCAGCCAATCCCGGGCTGGTGAGCAGTTCTTC.

The chain uses TRBV6-1 and TRBJ2-1; TRBD2 matches at 10 bases. V lost 0 bases to trimming and J lost 0 bases; unmatched junction nucleotides: 8. Germline V gene data show CDR1 as MNHNS and CDR2 as SASEGT. The CDR3 totals 19 residues. The CDR3 nucleotides read TGTGCCAGCAGTGAAGCGCTAGCGGGGGAGGTGAGCTCCTACAATGAGCAGTTCTTC. As protein: CASSEALAGEVSSYNEQFF.

This chain uses TRBV6-1 with TRBJ1-2, with unresolved D. Germline assignment: CDR1 MNHNS and CDR2 SASEGT. The CDR3 contains 13 residues. Deletions cut 2 bases from V and 9 bases from J, with 13 bases between. CDR3 nucleotide sequence: TGTGCCAGCAGTGAACAAACCTCCAGGAGCTACACCTTC. As protein: CASSEQTSRSYTF.